The TCR beta chain under discussion was sequenced for a study of control samples from healthy donors and cancer patients. The table came from immunoSEQ multiplex PCR; TCRdb's copy has only in-frame clones and leaves some out. The sample lists around 120,000 clones, around 93% occurring once. The junction had 5 bases not matched to a gene; V was cut back by 4 bases and J by 5 bases. The CDR3 length is 16 residues. Germline assignment: CDR1 SGHVS and CDR2 FNYEAQ. This TCR came from a man aged 45 to 65 with head and neck cancer. The rearrangement links TRBV7-6 to TRBJ2-1; 13 nucleotides agree with TRBD2. The sequenced sample was PBMCs. For the CDR3, the DNA is TGTGCCAGCAGCTCGCCGACTAGCGGGGGGAACAATGAGCAGTTCTTC. Its translation is CASSSPTSGGNNEQFF. Drawing the rest from reference TRBV7-6 and TRBJ2-1, the complete variable domain is GAGVSQSPRYKVTKRGQDVALRCDPISGHVSLYWYRQALGQGPEFLTYFNYEAQQDKSGLPNDRFSAERPEGSISTLTIQRTEQRDSAMYRCASSSPTSGGNNEQFFGPGTRLTVL.